These 14 T cell receptor beta chains were all obtained from the same sample, sequenced in a study of control samples from healthy donors and cancer patients. Clones were read by immunoSEQ multiplex PCR, and TCRdb kept only the in-frame ones, dropping some. The data show some 150,000 clones, more than 90% seen once. The material sequenced was blood. These receptor sequences come from a man aged 30 to 45 in good health.

This rearrangement joins TRBV27 to TRBJ2-4, with D perhaps TRBD2 (6 bases). This CDR3 is built from 18 residues. CDR1 and CDR2 (germline): MNHEY, SMNVEV (reference sequence). Trimming removed 4 bases at V and 5 bases at J, with 24 bases between. The CDR3 region has the DNA TGTGCCAGCAGTTCCTTGGCGGGGCAGGGAAGCTTAGAAAACATTCAGTACTTC. The encoded protein is CASSSLAGQGSLENIQYF.

The gene calls are TRBV28 and TRBJ2-1, with TRBD2 matching over 10 bases. V lost 7 bases and J lost 4; bases outside the gene matches: 10. CDR3 length equals 16 residues. Per the germline V gene, CDR1 is MDHEN and CDR2 is SYDVKM. CDR3 in amino acids: CASINSGGPSYNEQFF. The CDR3, as DNA: TGTGCCAGCATAAATAGCGGGGGGCCGTCGTACAATGAGCAGTTCTTC.

This clone is a singleton in its sample. The chain links TRBV13 to TRBJ2-3, with D perhaps matching TRBD1 (5 bases). V was trimmed by 5 bases and J by 0 bases, leaving 9 bases between them. Germline V gene lookup returns CDR1 PRHDT and CDR2 FYEKMQ (reference sequence). The length of the CDR3 is 14 residues. CDR3: CASSTRQSTDTQYF. The CDR3 DNA reads TGTGCCAGCAGCACGAGACAGAGCACAGATACGCAGTATTTT.

The rearrangement uses TRBV14 and TRBJ1-2, with 7 bases that match TRBD1. Losses at the gene ends were 1 base for V and 6 bases for J; bases not matched to a gene: 2. The CDR3 runs 13 residues. Germline lookup yields CDR1 SGHDN and CDR2 FVKESK. The CDR3 DNA reads TGTGCCAGCAGCCAAGTAGGGGGCCATGGCTACACCTTC. Translation gives CASSQVGGHGYTF.

The chain carries TRBV6-4 and TRBJ2-3, with 7 bases that match TRBD2. Germline trimming cut 5 bases from V and 0 bases from J; bases unmatched to any gene: 5. This CDR3 region has 15 residues. Germline values: CDR1 MRHNA, CDR2 SNTAGT. The CDR3 region is CASSTTAGSTDTQYF. DNA for the CDR3: TGTGCCAGCAGTACTACAGCGGGGAGCACAGATACGCAGTATTTT.

V usage is TRBV6-5 and J usage is TRBJ1-6; the D is unclear. Germline CDR1 MNHEY, CDR2 SVGAGI. V was trimmed by 6 bases and J by 9 bases, leaving 15 bases between them. The CDR3 runs to 14 residues. This CDR3 is CASRSGGRASPLHF. CDR3 in DNA: TGTGCCAGCAGGTCCGGAGGGCGGGCTTCACCCCTCCACTTT.

This clone appeared a single time. The chain is built from TRBV4-1 and TRBJ2-1; 7 bases line up with TRBD2. Trimming at V came to 0 bases and at J to 8 bases, leaving 10 bases not matched to a gene. From germline, CDR1 is MGHRA and CDR2 YSYEKL. The CDR3 has 16 residues. The DNA of the CDR3 is TGCGCCAGCAGCCAAGACGGAGCGGGGTCTGGCCATGAGCAGTTCTTC. Residues: CASSQDGAGSGHEQFF.

V usage is TRBV11-3 and J usage is TRBJ1-5; no definite D call. The V end lost 5 bases, the J end lost 8 bases, and 16 bases lay between the germline ends. Germline V CDR1 and CDR2: SGHNT, YENEEA. The CDR3 length is 14 residues. CDR3 region: CASSPHQSGEPQHF. The CDR3 DNA reads as TGTGCCAGCAGCCCCCACCAAAGTGGGGAGCCCCAGCATTTT.

This chain joins TRBV19 and TRBJ2-1, with TRBD2 matching 9 bases. In germline, CDR1 is LNHDA, CDR2 SQIVND (reference sequence). The CDR3 is 13 residues long. Losses at the gene ends were 5 bases for V and 5 bases for J; bases not matched to a gene: 1. The CDR3 loop reads CASSGLANNEQFF. For the CDR3, the DNA is TGTGCCAGTAGTGGACTAGCGAACAATGAGCAGTTCTTC.

The genes are TRBV28 and TRBJ2-2; weak D call: TRBD1 (6 bases). Germline CDR1 and CDR2: MDHEN and SYDVKM. V lost 6 bases, J lost 1 base, and 9 bases lay in between. The CDR3 extends over 14 amino acids. This CDR3 reads CASRLGGNTGELFF. CDR3 coding DNA: TGTGCCAGCAGACTAGGGGGGAACACCGGGGAGCTGTTTTTT.

This chain joins TRBV28 and TRBJ1-1, with D possibly matching TRBD1 (5 bases). This CDR3 region has 12 residues. Germline loops: CDR1 MDHEN, CDR2 SYDVKM. Trimming pared 3 bases from V and 11 bases from J, leaving 13 bases between. In nucleotides, the CDR3 is TGTGCCAGCAGTTTCCCTGGGGGACTTGCTTTCTTT. Encoded protein: CASSFPGGLAFF.

The gene calls are TRBV7-6 and TRBJ2-1; TRBD2 matches at 10 bases. The CDR3 has 16 amino acids. Germline CDR1 and CDR2: SGHVS and FNYEAQ. The V and J ends lost 1 base and 9 bases, in that order; junction bases with no gene match: 9. CDR3 sequence: CASSLGSGGGHSEQFF. The CDR3 DNA is TGTGCCAGCAGCTTAGGAAGCGGGGGGGGTCATAGTGAGCAGTTCTTC.

The genes are TRBV2 and TRBJ1-6; TRBD1 is a possible D gene (5 bases). The germline V gene has CDR1 SNHLY and CDR2 FYNNEI. The CDR3 extends over 14 amino acids. V was cut by 5 bases and J by 1 base, with 6 bases left in between. DNA of the CDR3: TGTGCCAGCAGTCAGGGTTCCTATAATTCACCCCTCCACTTT. Translating it yields CASSQGSYNSPLHF.

This chain joins TRBV11-2 and TRBJ2-1; no clear D. CDR3 length: 12 residues. V lost 1 base and J lost 9, with 7 bases in between. Germline V CDR1 and CDR2: SGHAT, FQNNGV. CDR3 nucleotides: TGTGCCAGCAGCTTAGGCGTCATTGAGCAGTTCTTC. Translated: CASSLGVIEQFF.